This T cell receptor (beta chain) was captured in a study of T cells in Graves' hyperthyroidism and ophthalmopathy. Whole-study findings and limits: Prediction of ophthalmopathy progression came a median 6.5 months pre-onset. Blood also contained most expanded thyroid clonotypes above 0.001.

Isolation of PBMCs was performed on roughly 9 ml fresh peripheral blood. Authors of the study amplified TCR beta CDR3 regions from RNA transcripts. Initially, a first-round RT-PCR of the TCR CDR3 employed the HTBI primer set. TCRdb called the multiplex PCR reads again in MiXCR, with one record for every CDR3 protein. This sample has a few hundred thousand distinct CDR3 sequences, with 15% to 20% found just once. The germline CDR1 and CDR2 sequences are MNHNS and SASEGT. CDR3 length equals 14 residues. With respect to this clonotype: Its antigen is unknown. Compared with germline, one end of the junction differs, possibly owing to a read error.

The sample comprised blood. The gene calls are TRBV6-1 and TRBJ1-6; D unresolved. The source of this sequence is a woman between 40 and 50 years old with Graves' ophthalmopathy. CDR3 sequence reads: CASSPGPYNSPPHF. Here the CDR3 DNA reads TGTGCCAGCAGCCCGGGCCCCTATAATTCACCCCCCCACTTT.